This T cell receptor beta chain was identified in a study of T cells in Graves' hyperthyroidism and ophthalmopathy. Study context: Peripheral blood collection took place at initial diagnosis, before any treatment. Notes on the study in general: Among thyroid clonotypes expanded above 0.001, most also appeared in blood.

Regarding this clonotype: Its specificity is not known.

With 0 bases clipped from V and 4 bases from J, the junction kept 5 bases outside the gene matches. Germline CDR1 reads SGHRS; CDR2 reads YFSETQ. The CDR3 length is 15 residues. Amplification targeted TCR beta CDR3 regions from RNA transcripts. When the TCR CDR3 underwent first-round RT-PCR, the HTBI primer set was used. TCRdb redid the calling of the multiplex PCR reads with MiXCR, one entry per CDR3 protein. The table has around 450,000 distinct CDR3 sequences, around 16% seen once; the top ten hold 13% to 15%. The chain combines TRBV5-1 with TRBJ2-7, with 9 nucleotides matching TRBD2. The sequencing sample was made of blood. This clonotype was obtained from a young woman with Graves' hyperthyroidism. The CDR3 bases are TGCGCCAGCAGCTTGGAGGTTAGCGGGAGATACGAGCAGTACTTC. This translates into CASSLEVSGRYEQYF. The full variable domain, with the rest looked up from reference TRBV5-1 and TRBJ2-7, is KAGVTQTPRYLIKTRGQQVTLSCSPISGHRSVSWYQQTPGQGLQFLFEYFSETQRNKGNFPGRFSGRQFSNSRSEMNVSTLELGDSALYLCASSLEVSGRYEQYFGPGTRLTVT.